This T cell receptor (beta chain) comes out of a study of identical twins. V lost 0 bases and J 5 bases, leaving 8 bases between the germline ends. The V gene's germline CDR1 is ENHRY and CDR2 SYGVKD. The CDR3 has 14 amino acids. Template switching supplied a universal primer site; unique molecular identifiers were carried on the cDNA. TCRdb redid the calling of the 5' RACE reads with MiXCR, one entry per CDR3 protein. The sample records approximately 500,000 distinct CDR3 sequences, 15% being singletons. About this clonotype: No antigen is known for it.

Study-wide results and caveats: For zero-insertion analyses, partial confounding could come from invariant MAIT and iNKT cells.

This sample also appeared in a second study, on yellow fever vaccine responses in identical twins.

This chain connects TRBV10-3 to TRBJ1-5, with D possibly TRBD1 on 5 matching bases. The receptor's source is a woman aged 18-29 years in good health. Input material: CD4+ T cells sorted from blood. The DNA for the CDR3 is TGTGCCATCAGTGAGTCGAGGGGAGATCAGCCCCAGCATTTT. It codes for CAISESRGDQPQHF.